This T cell receptor (beta chain) was retrieved from a study of blood T cell repertoires in COVID-19 (dated by TCRdb to the early 2020s). For context, the study as a whole: Collaborator samples came from the United States, Italy and Spain and covered acute and convalescent phases of COVID-19. A freely available public database, intended as a resource for researchers studying the immune response to SARS-CoV-2, is where the repertoires were released. A de-identified subject ID, COVID-19 status, age in years and sex were almost always included in the sample metadata. HLA class I and class II types, where available, came from metadata supplied by the sample provider rather than from assay-based typing. The dataset comprised deeply sampled blood TCRbeta repertoires from subjects exposed to, actively infected with, or recovered from COVID-19. The samples were drawn from the first 160 participants of the ongoing ImmuneRACE study and from 950 to 1,500 subjects provided by 6 global collaborators. The material from the prospective study consisted of cDNA or gDNA derived from T cells, B-cell-depleted T cells, or PBMCs.

A word on this clone: Its target antigen remains unknown. The sample holds no much larger clone one base away, and base qualities are not on file.

The germline V gene encodes CDR1 SGHVS and CDR2 FNYEAQ. The CDR3 numbers 15 residues from cysteine through phenylalanine. Of all the DNA, just the CDR3 is kept, 45 bases in frame from base 1. At the junction V is shortened by 1 base and J by 2 bases, with 12 bases in between. TCRbeta CDR3 regions were amplified from genomic DNA by means of the immunoSEQ Assay, a bias-controlled multiplex PCR. The source study handled its data this way. The number of nucleated cells in each sample was estimated from the amplification of reference gene primers within the assay. To quantify the absolute abundance of each unique TCRbeta CDR3 rearrangement, sequence reads were collapsed and filtered. Productive Simpson clonality was computed per sample as the square root of Simpson's diversity index over productive rearrangements. TCRdb provides this immuneACCESS table in a form limited to in-frame rearrangements. Some clones are lacking; in checked studies, under half of them reflect an unresolved V gene, and why the rest are absent is not known. V and J calls and clone size are as listed in that table; D and trimming were resolved from the DNA. The sample contains 200,000 or so clones, 84% of them found a single time. Together, the top ten hold about 2.1% of the sample.

Overall study outcomes, separate from this receptor: How much clinical and demographic metadata was included differed by source and by participant, and the metadata was provided uncurated.

Another Seattle source contributed samples from volunteer blood donors who had recovered from COVID-19. Whole blood was collected in K2EDTA tubes by collaborating institutions according to the institutions' own protocols. For TCRbeta analysis, collaborators shipped samples as frozen whole blood, isolated PBMCs, or DNA extracted from either of those sample types. Recombination connected TRBV7-6 to TRBJ2-7, with a weak D call of TRBD1 (5 bases match). The sequenced sample consisted of peripheral blood. The sequence was obtained from a man in his forties or fifties who had recovered from COVID-19. CDR3 region: CASSLGRQPTYEQYF. DNA sequence: TGTGCCAGCAGCTTAGGGAGACAGCCAACCTACGAGCAGTACTTC.